What follows are 10 T cell receptor beta chains derived from one specimen sequenced in a study of T cells in Graves' hyperthyroidism and ophthalmopathy. TCR beta CDR3 regions were amplified from RNA transcripts. First-round RT-PCR with HTBI primers amplified the TCR CDR3 region. TCRdb reprocessed the multiplex PCR reads via MiXCR and lists one record per CDR3 protein. The table includes about 560,000 distinct CDR3 sequences, roughly 14% detected once. Sequencing used blood. These receptors all come from a woman in her 30s with Graves' hyperthyroidism.

This clonotype was seen only a few times. The chain couples TRBV24-1 to TRBJ2-5, with 8 bases aligning to TRBD1. The V and J ends lost 4 bases and 3 bases, in that order; junction bases with no gene match: 0. Germline V gene data show CDR1 as KGHDR and CDR2 as SFDVKD. The CDR3 consists of 13 residues. The CDR3 protein is CATSETGEETQYF. Here the CDR3 DNA reads TGTGCCACCAGTGAGACAGGGGAAGAGACCCAGTACTTC.

This clonotype appeared many times. This chain links TRBV7-2 with TRBJ2-5; TRBD2 matches at 12 bases. J lost 5 bases, V lost 6 bases, and 13 bases had no gene match. The V gene's germline CDR1 is SGHTA and CDR2 FQGNSA. CDR3 size: 17 residues. The CDR3 here is CASSRRGLAGGGETQYF. DNA of the CDR3: TGTGCCAGCAGTCGCAGGGGGCTAGCGGGAGGGGGGGAGACCCAGTACTTC.

This clonotype was seen many times. This rearrangement joins TRBV28 to TRBJ2-7; perhaps TRBD1 as D (6 bases). This CDR3 is 16 amino acids long. Trimming stripped 4 bases from V and 2 bases from J, with 18 bases between. CDR1 and CDR2 (germline): MDHEN, SYDVKM. DNA of the CDR3: TGTGCCAGCAGTTCCCCCGGGACATTGCTGGCCTACGAGCAGTACTTC. Translating it yields CASSSPGTLLAYEQYF. Full variable domain (rest looked up from reference TRBV28 and TRBJ2-7): DVKVTQSSRYLVKRTGEKVFLECVQDMDHENMFWYRQDPGLGLRLIYFSYDVKMKEKGDIPEGYSVSREKKERFSLILESASTNQTSMYLCASSSPGTLLAYEQYFGPGTRLTVT.

This clonotype was observed a few times. In DNA form, the CDR3 reads TGTGCCAGCAGCTTAGATTTATTTGGGACAGGGAGAGCCTACGAGCAGTACTTC. Translating gives CASSLDLFGTGRAYEQYF. The V gene is TRBV11-2, the J gene TRBJ2-7; 9 bases are shared with TRBD1. Per germline, CDR1 SGHAT and CDR2 FQNNGV. J lost 2 bases, V lost 0 bases, and 11 bases had no gene match. This CDR3 contains 18 residues.

The sample holds many counts of this clonotype. This rearrangement joins TRBV30 to TRBJ1-2; D is ambiguous. CDR3 length equals 12 residues. CDR1 and CDR2 from the germline V gene are GTSNPN and SVGIG (reference sequence). Trimming cost V 3 bases and J 1 base, with 6 bases left between them. CDR3 amino acids: CAWSPHNYGYTF. CDR3 DNA: TGTGCCTGGAGCCCACATAACTATGGCTACACCTTC.

The chain carries TRBV6-1 and TRBJ2-3; 13 nucleotides match TRBD2. CDR3 length equals 17 residues. The V and J ends lost 7 bases and 5 bases, in that order; junction bases with no gene match: 12. In germline, CDR1 is MNHNS, CDR2 SASEGT. The DNA for the CDR3 is TGTGCCAGCAACCGAATGACACTAGCGGGAGGGATAGATACGCAGTATTTT. Translation gives CASNRMTLAGGIDTQYF.

This clonotype was counted at least ten times. The chain combines TRBV12-3 or TRBV12-4 with TRBJ2-7; D possibly corresponds to TRBD1 (5 bases). CDR3 size: 13 residues. V gave up 5 bases and J gave up 5 bases, with 13 bases separating them. The CDR3 region is CASSLQGYHEQYF. The CDR3, as DNA: TGTGCCAGCAGTCTCCAGGGATATCACGAGCAGTACTTC.

V usage is TRBV6-1 and J usage is TRBJ1-5, with D perhaps matching TRBD1 (5 bases). V shed 1 base and J shed 0 bases, with 10 bases lying between them. The CDR3 covers 16 residues. Germline CDR1 reads MNHNS; CDR2 reads SASEGT. As DNA, the CDR3 is TGTGCCAGCAGTGAAGTGACAGTGGATAGCAATCAGCCCCAGCATTTT. Translating gives CASSEVTVDSNQPQHF.

The V gene is TRBV18, the J gene TRBJ2-5; TRBD2 aligns across 8 bases. This CDR3 is 15 amino acids long. Germline trimming cut 0 bases from V and 5 bases from J; bases unmatched to any gene: 5. Germline assignment: CDR1 KGHSH and CDR2 LQKENI. The CDR3 sequence is CASSPPQRERETQYF. Written as DNA, the CDR3 is TGTGCCAGCTCACCACCTCAGCGGGAGAGGGAGACCCAGTACTTC.

This clonotype appeared many times. The chain couples TRBV6-1 to TRBJ2-7; D is unclear. Trimming left V 4 bases short and J 5 bases short, with 18 bases between. Germline V gene lookup returns CDR1 MNHNS and CDR2 SASEGT. The CDR3 extends over 15 amino acids. CDR3 region: CASSVVNGRWDEQYF. CDR3 nucleotides: TGTGCCAGCAGTGTAGTTAATGGTCGTTGGGACGAGCAGTACTTC.